Given below is one T cell receptor (beta chain) in context. The antigen is not known. The PCR had 60 Vbeta and 13 Jbeta primers. Only in-frame clones appear in the TCRdb table, and some are missing; sequencing was by immunoSEQ multiplex PCR. The sample shows roughly 97,000 clones, roughly a tenth of them seen only once. The data were taken from a study of cytomegalovirus exposure and HLA in healthy donors. Study results and caveats: Later analysis identified 16,951 TCR beta sequences associated with HLA alleles, using a false discovery rate threshold of 0.05.

Germline V lookup: CDR1 SEHNR, CDR2 FQNEAQ (reference sequence). Trimming removed 1 base from V and 10 bases from J, with 13 bases in between. The CDR3 extends over 14 amino acids. The receptor was derived from a middle-aged man in good health and CMV-seropositive. The sample taken for sequencing was PBMCs. The chain uses TRBV7-9 and TRBJ1-4; maybe TRBD1 (5 bases). The CDR3 DNA sequence: TGTGCCAGCAGCTTAGGGCAGGGTTTGGGAAAACTGTTTTTT. Residues: CASSLGQGLGKLFF.